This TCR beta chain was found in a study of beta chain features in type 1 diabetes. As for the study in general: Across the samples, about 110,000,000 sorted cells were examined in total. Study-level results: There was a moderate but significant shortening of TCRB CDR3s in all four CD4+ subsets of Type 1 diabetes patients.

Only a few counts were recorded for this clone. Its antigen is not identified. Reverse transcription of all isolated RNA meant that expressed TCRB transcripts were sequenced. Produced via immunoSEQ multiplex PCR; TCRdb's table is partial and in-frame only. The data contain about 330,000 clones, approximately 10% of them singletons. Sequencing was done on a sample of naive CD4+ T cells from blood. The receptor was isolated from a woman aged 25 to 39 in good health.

CDR3 nucleotides: TGCGCCAGCAGCTTGGGTCCAGTAGCCAAAAACATTCAGTACTTC. Translated: CASSLGPVAKNIQYF. V is TRBV5-1 and J is TRBJ2-4; the D is unclear. CDR1 is SGHRS, CDR2 YFSETQ, per germline. The CDR3 runs 15 residues. V lost 0 bases to trimming and J lost 0 bases, with 7 bases between them.